The source of this T cell receptor (beta chain) is a study of control samples from healthy donors and cancer patients. The CDR3 runs 15 residues. Germline-derived CDR1 and CDR2 are SGHVS and FQNEAQ. V shed 1 base and J shed 1 base, with 10 bases lying between them. Data came from immunoSEQ multiplex PCR; TCRdb stores just in-frame clones and leaves some out. The sample includes under 200,000 clones, roughly 95% of them seen just once. This chain connects TRBV7-8 to TRBJ1-1; tentatively, D is TRBD1 (5 bases). The origin of this receptor is a woman in her fifties or sixties in good health. The sample was blood. CDR3 amino acids: CASSLVRAKNTEAFF. The CDR3 DNA reads TGTGCCAGCAGCTTAGTCAGGGCGAAGAACACTGAAGCTTTCTTT.